This T cell receptor (beta chain) was captured by sequencing in a study of blood T cell repertoires in COVID-19. Whole-study context: COVID-19 samples collected from the United States, Italy and Spain covered acute and convalescent phases. From T cells, B-cell-depleted T cells, or PBMCs came the material, which was cDNA or gDNA.

Everyone who took part was roughly 18 to 90 years old, and they came from about two dozen US areas. Participants' own reports of clinical history determined their cohort assignment. Germline V gives CDR1 SGHTA, CDR2 FQGNSA. Trimming cost V 2 bases and J 6 bases, with 8 bases left between them. The CDR3 sequence is 12 residues long. TCRdb's table, derived via immunoSEQ multiplex PCR, lists solely in-frame clones and lacks some. Among roughly 250,000 clones listed, 85% to 90% were seen once. The receptor comes from a woman aged 45-59 years who had recovered from COVID-19. The chain joins TRBV7-2 to TRBJ2-7, with D possibly matching TRBD2 (5 bases). Sequencing used PBMCs or T cells enriched from blood (not recorded which). CDR3 sequence: CASSLWEPEQYF. The CDR3 DNA reads as TGTGCCAGCAGCTTATGGGAGCCCGAGCAGTACTTC. Full variable domain (rest looked up from reference TRBV7-2 and TRBJ2-7): GAGVSQSPSNKVTEKGKDVELRCDPISGHTALYWYRQSLGQGLEFLIYFQGNSAPDKSGLPSDRFSAERTGGSVSTLTIQRTQQEDSAVYLCASSLWEPEQYFGPGTRLTVT.